The 11 T cell receptor beta chains below were found in one sample sequenced in a study of blood T cells in healthy people across ages. Sample-barcoded 5' priming and a J-beta primer mix drove a second PCR of roughly 7 to 11 cycles. Each CDR3 protein is one row after TCRdb ran MiXCR on the 5' RACE reads. The sample yields approximately 1.5 million distinct CDR3 sequences, approximately 43% seen once. The specimen sequenced was blood. These receptors were taken from a woman aged 18-29 years in good health.

This clonotype was counted between two and nine times. The chain carries TRBV6-1 and TRBJ2-1; the match to TRBD2 covers 8 bases. Trimming cost V 10 bases and J 4 bases; bases outside gene matches: 12. This CDR3 is 15 amino acids long. CDR1 and CDR2 from the germline V gene are MNHNS and SASEGT. As DNA, the CDR3 is TGTGCCACTCCGGTCCGCGGGGGGCTATACAATGAGCAGTTCTTC. Its translation: CATPVRGGLYNEQFF.

The chain combines TRBV7-2 with TRBJ1-2; 10 bases align to TRBD1. Germline loops: CDR1 SGHTA, CDR2 FQGNSA. Trimming removed 5 bases from V and 8 bases from J; junction bases left unmatched: 11. CDR3 size: 15 residues. Here the CDR3 reads CTSSPDAGTGVGYTF. CDR3 nucleotides: TGTACCAGCAGCCCTGATGCCGGGACAGGGGTAGGCTACACCTTC. Looking up the rest from reference TRBV7-2 and TRBJ1-2 gives the full variable domain: GAGVSQSPSNKVTEKGKDVELRCDPISGHTALYWYRQSLGQGLEFLIYFQGNSAPDKSGLPSDRFSAERTGGSVSTLTIQRTQQEDSAVYLCTSSPDAGTGVGYTFGSGTRLTVV.

This clonotype was seen only a few times. This chain connects TRBV4-1 to TRBJ1-2; tentative D call: TRBD1 (6 bases). This CDR3 is 14 amino acids long. Deletions cut 1 base from V and 7 bases from J, with 13 bases between. Germline loops: CDR1 MGHRA, CDR2 YSYEKL. CDR3 bases: TGCGCCAGCAGCCAAGGCGCGGGGGCCAGTGGCTACACCTTC. It codes for CASSQGAGASGYTF.

The chain joins TRBV21-1 to TRBJ1-1; the table assigns TRBD1, which was not confirmed against the DNA. TRBV21-1 is a pseudogene locus. The CDR3 runs to 15 residues. In DNA form, the CDR3 reads TGTGCCAGCAGCGCTCGACAGGGGGTCGGAACTGAAGCTTTCTTT. It is translated as CASSARQGVGTEAFF.

The chain is built from TRBV15 and TRBJ1-5, with D unresolved. The germline V gene has CDR1 LNHNV and CDR2 YYDKDF (reference sequence). Trimming removed 7 bases at V and 5 bases at J, with 15 bases between. The CDR3 runs to 14 residues. CDR3 region: CATTFALFDQPQHF. As DNA, the CDR3 is TGTGCCACCACCTTCGCGTTATTTGATCAGCCCCAGCATTTT.

This chain connects TRBV30 to TRBJ2-5; D gene ambiguous. The germline CDR1 and CDR2 sequences are GTSNPN and SVGIG (reference sequence). The CDR3 runs to 11 residues. With 3 bases removed from V and 4 bases from J, the gap between germline ends came to 6 bases. The CDR3 spells CAWSPRETQYF. The CDR3 nucleotides are TGTGCCTGGAGCCCTCGAGAGACCCAGTACTTC.

The chain links TRBV20-1 to TRBJ1-1; D is possibly TRBD1 (6 bases). Per germline, CDR1 DFQATT and CDR2 SNEGSKA (reference sequence). V was shortened by 0 bases and J by 4 bases, with 15 bases between the two germline ends. The CDR3 is made up of 15 amino acids. CDR3 coding DNA: TGCAGTGCTAGAGAGTGGGTCGTGGGGGCCACTGAAGCTTTCTTT. Encoded protein: CSAREWVVGATEAFF.

The V and J genes are TRBV18 and TRBJ2-5, with D unclear. Trimming took 6 bases from V and 11 from J, leaving 19 bases between them. The germline V gene has CDR1 KGHSH and CDR2 LQKENI. The CDR3 runs to 13 residues. CDR3 DNA: TGTGCCAGCTCGCCAGGCCCCAGGAATGAGCAGTACTTC. Protein product: CASSPGPRNEQYF.

The rearrangement links TRBV10-1 to TRBJ1-1, with D unclear. Germline lookup yields CDR1 WNHNN and CDR2 SYGVQD (reference sequence). The length of the CDR3 is 9 residues. V shed 6 bases and J shed 8 bases, with 4 bases lying between them. As DNA, the CDR3 is TGCGCCAGCAGAAACGAAGCTTTCTTT. Protein: CASRNEAFF.

V usage is TRBV14 and J usage is TRBJ1-2; no firm D call. Germline V gene sequence: CDR1 SGHDN, CDR2 FVKESK. V lost 4 bases and J 6 bases, leaving 9 bases between the germline ends. The CDR3 has 12 residues. The CDR3 DNA sequence: TGTGCCAGCAGCCCTAGTGGACATGGCTACACCTTC. Translating gives CASSPSGHGYTF. The full variable domain, in which reference TRBV14 and TRBJ1-2 provide the parts outside the CDR3, is EAGVTQFPSHSVIEKGQTVTLRCDPISGHDNLYWYRRVMGKEIKFLLHFVKESKQDESGMPNNRFLAERTGGTYSTLKVQPAELEDSGVYFCASSPSGHGYTFGSGTRLTVV.

This chain joins TRBV6-6 and TRBJ1-5; no clear D gene. The CDR3 totals 16 residues. The germline V and J ends were trimmed by 7 bases and 0 bases, with 16 bases remaining between them. CDR1 is MNHNY and CDR2 is SVGAGI in the germline V gene (reference sequence). CDR3 nucleotide sequence: TGTGCCAGCAACTCAGGACGGAGGAATAGCAATCAGCCCCAGCATTTT. This gives the protein CASNSGRRNSNQPQHF.